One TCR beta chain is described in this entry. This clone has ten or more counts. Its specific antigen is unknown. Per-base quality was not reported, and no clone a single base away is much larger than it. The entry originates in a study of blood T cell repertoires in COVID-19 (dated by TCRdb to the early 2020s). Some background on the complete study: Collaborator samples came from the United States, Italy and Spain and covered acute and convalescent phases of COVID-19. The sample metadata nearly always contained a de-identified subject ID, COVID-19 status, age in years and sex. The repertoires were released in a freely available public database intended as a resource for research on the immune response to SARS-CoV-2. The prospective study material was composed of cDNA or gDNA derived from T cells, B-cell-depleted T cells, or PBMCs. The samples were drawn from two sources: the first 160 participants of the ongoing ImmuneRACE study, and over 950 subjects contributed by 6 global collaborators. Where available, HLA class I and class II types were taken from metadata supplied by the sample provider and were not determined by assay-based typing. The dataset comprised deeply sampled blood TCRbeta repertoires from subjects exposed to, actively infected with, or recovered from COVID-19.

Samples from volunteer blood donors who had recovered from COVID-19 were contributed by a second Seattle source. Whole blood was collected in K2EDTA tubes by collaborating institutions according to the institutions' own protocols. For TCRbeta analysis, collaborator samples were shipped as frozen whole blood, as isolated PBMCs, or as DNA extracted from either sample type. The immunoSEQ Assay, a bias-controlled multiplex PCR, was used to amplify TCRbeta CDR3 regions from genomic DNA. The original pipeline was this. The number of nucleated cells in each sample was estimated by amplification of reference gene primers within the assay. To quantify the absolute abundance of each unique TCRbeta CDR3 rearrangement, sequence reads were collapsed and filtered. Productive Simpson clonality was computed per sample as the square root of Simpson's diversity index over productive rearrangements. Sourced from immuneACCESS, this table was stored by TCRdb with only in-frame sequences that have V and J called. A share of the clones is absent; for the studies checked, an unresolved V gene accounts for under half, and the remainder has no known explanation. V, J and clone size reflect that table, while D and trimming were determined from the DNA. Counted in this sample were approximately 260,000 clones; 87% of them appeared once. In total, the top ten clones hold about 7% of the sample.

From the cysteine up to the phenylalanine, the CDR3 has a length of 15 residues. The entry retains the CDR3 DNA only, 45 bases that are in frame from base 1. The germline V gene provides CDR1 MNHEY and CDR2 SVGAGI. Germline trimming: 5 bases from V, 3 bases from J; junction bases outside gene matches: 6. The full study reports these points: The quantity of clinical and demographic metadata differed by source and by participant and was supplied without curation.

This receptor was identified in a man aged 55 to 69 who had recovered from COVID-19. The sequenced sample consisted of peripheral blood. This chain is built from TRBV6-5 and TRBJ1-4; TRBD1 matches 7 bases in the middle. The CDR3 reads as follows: CASSPGGTANEKLFF. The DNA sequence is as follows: TGTGCCAGCAGTCCTGGGGGGACAGCTAATGAAAAACTGTTTTTT.